Reported below is one T cell receptor beta chain. Its antigen remains unidentified. The sample is drawn from a study of graft-versus-host responses after intestinal transplantation. At the level of the study: All recipients got anti-thymocyte globulin induction, then tacrolimus and steroids for roughly 3 years.

Overall study findings and caveats: GvH clones turned up in recipient marrow; some had shown up first in ileum or blood. Within the allografts of patients who had graft-donor T cell macrochimerism, graft-versus-host to host-versus-graft clonal ratios were high.

Only in-frame clones appear in the TCRdb table, and some are missing; sequencing was by immunoSEQ multiplex PCR. The data hold about 110,000 clones, with over 85% observed a single time. CDR3 size: 14 residues. The V gene end was trimmed by 3 bases and the J gene end by 3 bases; junction bases not matched to a gene: 3. CDR1 is SEHNR and CDR2 is FQNEAQ in the germline V gene (reference sequence). The clonotype was recovered from a human donor who received an intestinal transplant. Sequencing used unstimulated CD8+ T cells sorted from spleen or lymph node cells, obtained before intestinal transplant. The chain couples TRBV7-9 to TRBJ2-7; 9 bases agree with TRBD1. CDR3 coding DNA: TGTGCCAGCAGCTTCACGGGACAGGGCTACGAGCAGTACTTC. Protein product: CASSFTGQGYEQYF.